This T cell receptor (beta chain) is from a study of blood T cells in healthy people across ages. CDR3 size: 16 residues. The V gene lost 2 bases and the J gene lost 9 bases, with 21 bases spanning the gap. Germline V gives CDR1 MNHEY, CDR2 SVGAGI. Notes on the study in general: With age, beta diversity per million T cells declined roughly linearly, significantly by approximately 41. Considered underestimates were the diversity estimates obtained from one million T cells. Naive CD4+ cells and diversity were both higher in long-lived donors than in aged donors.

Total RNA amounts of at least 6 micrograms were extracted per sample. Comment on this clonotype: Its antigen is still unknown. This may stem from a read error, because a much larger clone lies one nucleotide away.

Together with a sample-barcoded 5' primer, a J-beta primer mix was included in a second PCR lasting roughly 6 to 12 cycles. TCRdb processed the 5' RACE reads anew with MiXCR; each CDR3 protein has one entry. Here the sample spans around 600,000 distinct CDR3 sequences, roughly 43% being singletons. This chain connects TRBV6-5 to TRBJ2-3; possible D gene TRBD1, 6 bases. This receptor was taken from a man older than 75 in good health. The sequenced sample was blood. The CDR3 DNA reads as TGTGCCAGCAGTTACAGAACCCGGGACATCGGAAGGACGCAGTATTTT. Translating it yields CASSYRTRDIGRTQYF.